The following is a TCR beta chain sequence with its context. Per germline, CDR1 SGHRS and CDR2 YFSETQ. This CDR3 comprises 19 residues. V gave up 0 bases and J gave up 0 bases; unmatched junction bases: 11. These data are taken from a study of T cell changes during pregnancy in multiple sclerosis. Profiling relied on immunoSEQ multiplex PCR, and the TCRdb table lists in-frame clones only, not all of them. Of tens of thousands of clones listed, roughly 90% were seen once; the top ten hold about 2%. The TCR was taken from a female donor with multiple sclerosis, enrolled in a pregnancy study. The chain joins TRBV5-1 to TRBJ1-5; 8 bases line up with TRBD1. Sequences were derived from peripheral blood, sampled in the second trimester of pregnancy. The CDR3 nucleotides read TGCGCCAGCAGCTTGGCCCCGAGACAGGGGCTTTATAGCAATCAGCCCCAGCATTTT. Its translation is CASSLAPRQGLYSNQPQHF.